The 6 T cell receptor beta chains below were found in one sample sequenced in a study of cytomegalovirus exposure and HLA in healthy donors. Amplification used 60 Vbeta primers and 13 Jbeta primers. Sequenced by immunoSEQ multiplex PCR; TCRdb stores in-frame clones only, minus some. The repertoire table contains approximately 120,000 clones. The specimen sequenced was PBMCs. These receptors all stem from a man in his thirties or forties in good health and CMV-seronegative.

The chain combines TRBV7-8 with TRBJ2-1; 11 bases are shared with TRBD2. J was trimmed by 8 bases and V by 2 bases; bases with no gene match: 14. The length of the CDR3 is 18 residues. Germline V CDR1 and CDR2: SGHVS, FQNEAQ. The CDR3 region is CASSLRPETSGRGDEQFF. The CDR3 DNA sequence: TGTGCCAGCAGCTTAAGGCCTGAAACTAGCGGGAGAGGGGATGAGCAGTTCTTC.

This chain uses TRBV2 with TRBJ2-1, with a possible D match to TRBD2 (6 bases). Germline CDR1 is SNHLY and CDR2 is FYNNEI. The CDR3 runs to 13 residues. Trimming stripped 6 bases from V and 6 bases from J, with 12 bases between. The CDR3 loop is CASRGLSINEQFF. The CDR3 DNA reads TGTGCCAGCAGAGGACTATCGATCAATGAGCAGTTCTTC.

J is TRBJ2-7 and V is TRBV9, with 10 bases aligning to TRBD1. Per germline, CDR1 SGDLS and CDR2 YYNGEE. Trimming at V came to 3 bases and at J to 5 bases, leaving 11 bases not matched to a gene. The CDR3 covers 16 residues. The CDR3 nucleotides are TGTGCCAGCAGCGGCCGACAGGGGGCTAGTGGAGACGAGCAGTACTTC. It yields the protein CASSGRQGASGDEQYF. The variable domain in full, with the rest retrieved from reference TRBV9 and TRBJ2-7, is DSGVTQTPKHLITATGQRVTLRCSPRSGDLSVYWYQQSLDQGLQFLIQYYNGEERAKGNILERFSAQQFPDLHSELNLSSLELGDSALYFCASSGRQGASGDEQYFGPGTRLTVT.

V and J are TRBV6-4 and TRBJ1-1, with D tentatively TRBD1 (6 bases). There are 14 residues in the CDR3. Trimming left V 3 bases short and J 3 bases short, with 11 bases between. Per the germline V gene, CDR1 is MRHNA and CDR2 is SNTAGT. CDR3 nucleotides: TGTGCCAGCAGTGAGGATGAGGGGGACACTGAAGCTTTCTTT. It translates to CASSEDEGDTEAFF.

CDR3 coding DNA: TGTGCCAGCATGAGTTCCACCGGGGAGCTGTTTTTT. It translates to CASMSSTGELFF. The chain recombines TRBV6-5 with TRBJ2-2; D is uncertain. This CDR3 is 12 amino acids long. In germline, CDR1 is MNHEY, CDR2 SVGAGI. Trimming pared 7 bases from V and 4 bases from J, leaving 7 bases between.

The chain recombines TRBV19 with TRBJ1-5; 9 nucleotides line up with TRBD1. Looked up from germline, CDR1 is LNHDA and CDR2 is SQIVND (reference sequence). J was trimmed by 4 bases and V by 3 bases; bases with no gene match: 4. CDR3 length equals 15 residues. The CDR3 DNA follows: TGTGCCAGTAGTATTCTGACAGGGGGAAATCAGCCCCAGCATTTT. Translating it yields CASSILTGGNQPQHF. Combining the CDR3 with reference TRBV19 and TRBJ1-5 gives the whole variable domain DGGITQSPKYLFRKEGQNVTLSCEQNLNHDAMYWYRQDPGQGLRLIYYSQIVNDFQKGDIAEGYSVSREKKESFPLTVTSAQKNPTAFYLCASSILTGGNQPQHFGDGTRLSIL.